The present T cell receptor beta chain was sequenced within a study of blood T cell repertoires in COVID-19. Whole-study context: Acute and convalescent COVID-19 samples came from the United States, Italy and Spain. In each case, the material was cDNA or gDNA derived from T cells, B-cell-depleted T cells, or PBMCs.

In the original processing: Estimated nucleated cell counts came from reference gene primer amplification. Profiling relied on immunoSEQ multiplex PCR, and the TCRdb table lists in-frame clones only, not all of them. The V and J calls and clone size come from that table; D and trimming were worked out from the DNA. The sample contains approximately 400,000 clones, roughly four fifths of which appear only once. The TCR comes from a human donor with acute or convalescent COVID-19. The donor label of this sample is uncertain. The sequenced material came from peripheral blood.

In DNA form, the CDR3 reads TGTGCCTCGGCGGGAGGGGACAACTCTGGAAACACCATATATTTT. This encodes CASAGGDNSGNTIYF. V usage is TRBV30 and J usage is TRBJ1-3, with D possibly matching TRBD1 (6 bases). The CDR3 totals 15 residues. Trimming shortened V by 7 bases and J by 0 bases, and 16 bases separated the two germline ends. CDR1 and CDR2 from the germline V gene are GTSNPN and SVGIG (reference sequence).